These 13 T cell receptor beta chains originate from one sample sequenced in a study of blood T cell repertoires in COVID-19. The method was immunoSEQ multiplex PCR; TCRdb's version includes in-frame clones alone and lacks a portion of them. This sample has some 200,000 clones, with about 84% found just once. Material for sequencing was PBMCs or T cells enriched from blood (not recorded which). These TCRs come from a woman in her forties with acute COVID-19.

This chain uses TRBV4-2 with TRBJ2-5, with D possibly matching TRBD2 (6 bases). V shed 3 bases and J shed 5 bases, with 16 bases lying between them. The CDR3 totals 15 residues. Germline V gene lookup returns CDR1 LGHNA and CDR2 YNFKEQ. The DNA of the CDR3 is TGTGCCAGCAGCCAGGGGAGTCCCGGAGGGGAGACCCAGTACTTC. It specifies CASSQGSPGGETQYF.

The chain recombines TRBV9 with TRBJ1-4; D might be TRBD1 (6 bases). V was trimmed by 1 base and J by 8 bases, leaving 21 bases between them. Germline V gives CDR1 SGDLS, CDR2 YYNGEE. The CDR3 length is 17 residues. The CDR3 bases are TGTGCCAGCAGCGTATCGTTCTGCAGGGGATTTGGAGAAAAACTGTTTTTT. Amino acids: CASSVSFCRGFGEKLFF. Drawing the rest from reference TRBV9 and TRBJ1-4, the complete variable domain is DSGVTQTPKHLITATGQRVTLRCSPRSGDLSVYWYQQSLDQGLQFLIQYYNGEERAKGNILERFSAQQFPDLHSELNLSSLELGDSALYFCASSVSFCRGFGEKLFFGSGTQLSVL.

The chain employs TRBV10-3 and TRBJ2-7; D perhaps matches TRBD1 (6 bases). V lost 4 bases, J lost 8 bases, and 21 bases lay in between. Germline CDR1 reads ENHRY; CDR2 reads SYGVKD. CDR3 length: 15 amino acids. This chain's CDR3 is CAISVTGTHSTQQYF. The CDR3 DNA is TGTGCCATCAGTGTTACCGGGACACACTCTACGCAGCAGTACTTC.

The chain joins TRBV7-2 to TRBJ2-7, with TRBD2 as a possible D gene (7 bases). V lost 2 bases and J lost 3, with 8 bases in between. Germline assignment: CDR1 SGHTA and CDR2 FQGNSA. This CDR3 contains 13 residues. The CDR3 nucleotides read TGTGCCAGCAGCTTAAGGGGGGGCTACGAGCAGTACTTC. This codes for CASSLRGGYEQYF.

Only one count was recorded for this clone. The V gene is TRBV7-2, the J gene TRBJ2-5; 10 positions match TRBD1. The CDR3 runs to 14 residues. Trimming took 4 bases from V and 7 from J; bases not matched to a gene: 6. Per germline, CDR1 SGHTA and CDR2 FQGNSA. The chain's CDR3 is CASSSGQGRWTQYF. The CDR3 nucleotides read TGTGCCAGCAGCTCGGGACAGGGGCGATGGACCCAGTACTTC.

The chain is built from TRBV9 and TRBJ1-2, with a weak D call TRBD1 (6 bases). In germline, CDR1 is SGDLS, CDR2 YYNGEE. The CDR3 runs 17 residues. V lost 4 bases and J lost 8, with 27 bases in between. The CDR3 nucleotides read TGTGCCAGCAGCCCTCAAAGTTATCAGAACAGGGACCCAGGCTACACCTTC. Protein product: CASSPQSYQNRDPGYTF.

The chain recombines TRBV5-1 with TRBJ1-1, with unresolved D. In germline, CDR1 is SGHRS, CDR2 YFSETQ. The CDR3 is 15 amino acids. Deletions cut 3 bases from V and 1 base from J, with 13 bases between. CDR3 protein: CASSSSGEGNTEAFF. CDR3 bases: TGCGCCAGCAGCTCCTCGGGCGAGGGGAACACTGAAGCTTTCTTT.

This chain uses TRBV5-6 with TRBJ2-7; D may be TRBD1 (7 bases). V was clipped by 0 bases and J by 5 bases, with 15 bases between them. This CDR3 is 15 amino acids long. In germline, CDR1 is SGHDT, CDR2 YYEEEE. CDR3 bases: TGTGCCAGCAGCTTGGGGGCAGGGGGGATCAACGAGCAGTACTTC. Protein: CASSLGAGGINEQYF.

The chain links TRBV18 to TRBJ1-1, with TRBD1 matching over 9 bases. Losses at the gene ends were 3 bases for V and 1 base for J; bases not matched to a gene: 3. Germline V gene lookup returns CDR1 KGHSH and CDR2 LQKENI. The CDR3 is 15 amino acids. CDR3 in amino acids: CASSPRTGENTEAFF. DNA for the CDR3: TGTGCCAGCTCACCCCGGACAGGGGAGAACACTGAAGCTTTCTTT.

This clone was counted a few times. V and J are TRBV27 and TRBJ1-4, with 7 bases lining up with TRBD1. CDR1 MNHEY and CDR2 SMNVEV come from the germline V gene (reference sequence). The CDR3 covers 13 residues. Trimming removed 5 bases from V and 7 bases from J; junction bases left unmatched: 4. CDR3 nucleotides: TGTGCCAGCAGTCCCCGGGACAGTGAAAAACTGTTTTTT. Residues: CASSPRDSEKLFF.

This clone was counted between two and nine times. This chain uses TRBV5-1 with TRBJ2-2; a weak D match, TRBD2 (5 bases). V gave up 0 bases and J gave up 6 bases, with 6 bases separating them. The CDR3 is made up of 13 amino acids. The germline V gene has CDR1 SGHRS and CDR2 YFSETQ. The CDR3 coding sequence is TGCGCCAGCAGCTTGGTGAGGGCCGGGGAGCTGTTTTTT. Protein sequence: CASSLVRAGELFF.

The table lists this clone with a count of one. This chain uses TRBV18 with TRBJ1-3; D unclear. V lost 6 bases and J lost 0, with 9 bases in between. Germline CDR1 KGHSH, CDR2 LQKENI. The CDR3 sequence is 14 residues long. The CDR3 bases are TGTGCCAGCTCCCTATTTGACTCTGGAAACACCATATATTTT. Encoded protein: CASSLFDSGNTIYF.

This sequence joins TRBV5-4 and TRBJ2-2; D might be TRBD1 (5 bases). Trimming took 2 bases from V and 5 from J, leaving 13 bases between them. Germline V lookup: CDR1 SGHNT, CDR2 YYREEE (reference sequence). The CDR3 has 15 residues. The CDR3 nucleotides read TGTGCCAGCAGCTTAAGGGGCAGCCGGACCGGGGAGCTGTTTTTT. It encodes CASSLRGSRTGELFF.